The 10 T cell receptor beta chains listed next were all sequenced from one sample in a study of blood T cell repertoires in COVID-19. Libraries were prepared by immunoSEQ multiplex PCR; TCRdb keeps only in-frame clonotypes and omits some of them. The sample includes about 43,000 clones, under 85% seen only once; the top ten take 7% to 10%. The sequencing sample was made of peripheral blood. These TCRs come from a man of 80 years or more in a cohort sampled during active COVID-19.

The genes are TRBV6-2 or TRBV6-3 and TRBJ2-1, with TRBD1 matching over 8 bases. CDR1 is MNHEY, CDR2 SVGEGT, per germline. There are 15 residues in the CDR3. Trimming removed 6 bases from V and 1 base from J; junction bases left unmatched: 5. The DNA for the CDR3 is TGTGCCAGCAGCGGGACAGGAAATTCCTACAATGAGCAGTTCTTC. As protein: CASSGTGNSYNEQFF.

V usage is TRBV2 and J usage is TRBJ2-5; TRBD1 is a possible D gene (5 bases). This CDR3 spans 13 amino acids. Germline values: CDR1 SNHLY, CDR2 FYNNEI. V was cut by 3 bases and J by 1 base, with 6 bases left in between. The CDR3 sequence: CASSDRVQETQYF. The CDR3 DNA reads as TGTGCCAGCAGTGACAGGGTCCAAGAGACCCAGTACTTC.

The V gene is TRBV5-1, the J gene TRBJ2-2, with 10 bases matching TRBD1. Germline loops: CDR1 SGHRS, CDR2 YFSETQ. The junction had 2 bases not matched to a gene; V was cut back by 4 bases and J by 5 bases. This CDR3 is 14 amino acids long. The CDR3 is CASSTGQGTGELFF. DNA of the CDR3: TGCGCCAGCAGCACGGGACAGGGGACCGGGGAGCTGTTTTTT.

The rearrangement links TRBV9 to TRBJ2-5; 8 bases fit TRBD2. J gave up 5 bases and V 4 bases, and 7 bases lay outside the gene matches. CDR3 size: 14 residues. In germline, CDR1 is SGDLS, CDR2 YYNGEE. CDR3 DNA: TGTGCCAGCAGCCCCATGGCTAGCGGGGAGACCCAGTACTTC. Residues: CASSPMASGETQYF.

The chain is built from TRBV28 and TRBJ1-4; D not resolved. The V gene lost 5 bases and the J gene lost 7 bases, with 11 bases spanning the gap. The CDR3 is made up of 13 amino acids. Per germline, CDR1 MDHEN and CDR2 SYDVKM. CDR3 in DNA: TGTGCCAGCAGTCCGGGTCTGGGTGAAAAACTGTTTTTT. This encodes CASSPGLGEKLFF.

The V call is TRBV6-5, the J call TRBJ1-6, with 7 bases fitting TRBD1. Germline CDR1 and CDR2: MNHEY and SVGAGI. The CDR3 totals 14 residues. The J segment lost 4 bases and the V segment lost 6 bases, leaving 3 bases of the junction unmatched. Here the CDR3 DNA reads TGTGCCAGCAGCAGACAGGGTTATAATTCACCCCTCCACTTT. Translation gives CASSRQGYNSPLHF.

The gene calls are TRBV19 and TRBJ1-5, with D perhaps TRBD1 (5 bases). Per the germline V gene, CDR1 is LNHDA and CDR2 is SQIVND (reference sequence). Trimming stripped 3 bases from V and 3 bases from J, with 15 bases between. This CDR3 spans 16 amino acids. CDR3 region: CASSIGGMANNQPQHF. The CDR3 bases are TGTGCCAGTAGTATCGGGGGAATGGCGAACAATCAGCCCCAGCATTTT.

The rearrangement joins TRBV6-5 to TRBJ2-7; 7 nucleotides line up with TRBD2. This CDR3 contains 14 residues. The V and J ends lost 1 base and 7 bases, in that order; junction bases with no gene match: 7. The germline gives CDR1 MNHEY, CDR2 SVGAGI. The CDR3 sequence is CASSYCLAVYEQYF. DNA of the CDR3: TGTGCCAGCAGTTACTGTCTAGCGGTGTATGAGCAGTACTTC.

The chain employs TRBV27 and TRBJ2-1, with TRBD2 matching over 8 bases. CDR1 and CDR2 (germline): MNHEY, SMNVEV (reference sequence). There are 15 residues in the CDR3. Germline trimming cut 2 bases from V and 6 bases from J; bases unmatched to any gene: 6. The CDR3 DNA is TGTGCCAGCAGTTTACGTACTAGCGGCCCCAATGAGCAGTTCTTC. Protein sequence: CASSLRTSGPNEQFF.

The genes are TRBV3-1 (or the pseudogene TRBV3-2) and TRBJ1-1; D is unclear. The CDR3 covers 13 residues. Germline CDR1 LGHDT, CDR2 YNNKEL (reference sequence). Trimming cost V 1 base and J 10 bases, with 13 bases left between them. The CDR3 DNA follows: TGTGCCAGCAGCCAAGGTGTGAGGTTCGGAGCTTTCTTT. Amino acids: CASSQGVRFGAFF.